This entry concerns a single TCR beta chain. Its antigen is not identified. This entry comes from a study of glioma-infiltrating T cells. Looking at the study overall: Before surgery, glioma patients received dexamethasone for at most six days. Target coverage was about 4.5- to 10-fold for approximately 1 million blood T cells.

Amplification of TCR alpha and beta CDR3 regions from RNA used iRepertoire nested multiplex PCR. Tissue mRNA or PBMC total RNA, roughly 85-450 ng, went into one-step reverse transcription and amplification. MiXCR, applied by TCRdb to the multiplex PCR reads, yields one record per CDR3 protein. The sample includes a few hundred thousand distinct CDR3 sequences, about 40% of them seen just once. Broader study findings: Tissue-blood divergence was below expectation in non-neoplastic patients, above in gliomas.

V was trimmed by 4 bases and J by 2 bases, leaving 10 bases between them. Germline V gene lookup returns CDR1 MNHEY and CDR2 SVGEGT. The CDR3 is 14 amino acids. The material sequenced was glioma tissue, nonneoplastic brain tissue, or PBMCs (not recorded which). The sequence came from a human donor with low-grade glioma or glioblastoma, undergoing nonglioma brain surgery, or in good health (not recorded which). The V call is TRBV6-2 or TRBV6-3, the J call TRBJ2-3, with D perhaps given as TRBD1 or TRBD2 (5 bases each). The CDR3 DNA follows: TGTGCCAGCAGTTCATGGGACGACACAGATACGCAGTATTTT. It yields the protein CASSSWDDTDTQYF.